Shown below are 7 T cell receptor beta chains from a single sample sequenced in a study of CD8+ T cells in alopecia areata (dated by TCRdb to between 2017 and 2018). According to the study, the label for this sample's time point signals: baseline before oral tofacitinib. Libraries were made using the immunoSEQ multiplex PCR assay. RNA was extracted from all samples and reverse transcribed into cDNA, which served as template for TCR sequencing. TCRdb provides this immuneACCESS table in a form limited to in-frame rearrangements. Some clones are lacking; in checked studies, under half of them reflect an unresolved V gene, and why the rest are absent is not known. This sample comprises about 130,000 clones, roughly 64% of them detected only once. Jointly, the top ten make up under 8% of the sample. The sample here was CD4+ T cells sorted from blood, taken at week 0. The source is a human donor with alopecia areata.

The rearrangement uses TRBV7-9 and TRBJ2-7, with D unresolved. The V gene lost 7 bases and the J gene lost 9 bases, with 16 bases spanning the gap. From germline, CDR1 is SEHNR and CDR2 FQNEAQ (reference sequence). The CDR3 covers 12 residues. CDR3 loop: CASNKGSGVQYF. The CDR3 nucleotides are TGTGCCAGCAACAAGGGATCTGGGGTGCAGTACTTC.

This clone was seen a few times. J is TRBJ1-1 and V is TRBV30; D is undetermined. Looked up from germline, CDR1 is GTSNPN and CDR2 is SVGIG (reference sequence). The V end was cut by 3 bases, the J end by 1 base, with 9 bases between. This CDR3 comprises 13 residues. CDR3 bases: TGTGCCTGGAGGGGGTCCTGGAACACTGAAGCTTTCTTT. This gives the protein CAWRGSWNTEAFF.

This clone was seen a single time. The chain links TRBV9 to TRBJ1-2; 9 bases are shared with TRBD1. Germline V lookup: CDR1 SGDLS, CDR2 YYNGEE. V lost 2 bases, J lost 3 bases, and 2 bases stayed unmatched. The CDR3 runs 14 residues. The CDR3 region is CASSVRQGDYGYTF. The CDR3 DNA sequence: TGTGCCAGCAGCGTCCGACAGGGGGACTATGGCTACACCTTC.

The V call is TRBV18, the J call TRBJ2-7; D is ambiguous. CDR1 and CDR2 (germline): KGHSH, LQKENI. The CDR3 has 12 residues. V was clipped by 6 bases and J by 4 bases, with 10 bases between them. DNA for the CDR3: TGTGCCAGCTCCCCAACGGGTTACGAGCAGTACTTC. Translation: CASSPTGYEQYF.

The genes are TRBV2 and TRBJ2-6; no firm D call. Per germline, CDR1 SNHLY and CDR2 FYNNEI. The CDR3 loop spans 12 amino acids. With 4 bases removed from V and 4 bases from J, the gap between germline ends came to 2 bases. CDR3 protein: CASSVGANVLTF. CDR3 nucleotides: TGTGCCAGCAGTGTGGGGGCCAACGTCCTGACTTTC.

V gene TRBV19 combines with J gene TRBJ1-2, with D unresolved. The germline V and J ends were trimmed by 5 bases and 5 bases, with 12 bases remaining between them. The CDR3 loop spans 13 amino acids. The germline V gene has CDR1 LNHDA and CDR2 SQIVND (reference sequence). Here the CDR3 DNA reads TGTGCCAGTAGTGAACGCAGGTTATATGGCTACACCTTC. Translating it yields CASSERRLYGYTF.

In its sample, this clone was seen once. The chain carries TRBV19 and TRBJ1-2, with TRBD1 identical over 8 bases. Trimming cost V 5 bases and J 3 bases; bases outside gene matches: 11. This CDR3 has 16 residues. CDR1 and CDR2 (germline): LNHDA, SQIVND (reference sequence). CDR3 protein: CASSVSNRGTHYGYTF. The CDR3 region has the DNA TGTGCCAGTAGTGTCTCCAACAGGGGGACGCACTATGGCTACACCTTC.